What follows are 2 T cell receptor beta chains derived from one specimen sequenced in a study of cytomegalovirus exposure and HLA in healthy donors. PCR employed 60 Vbeta and 13 Jbeta primers. Profiled with immunoSEQ multiplex PCR; TCRdb holds only in-frame clones, not every one. Its table lists 45,000 to 55,000 clones. The sequencing input was PBMCs. Receptor source: a woman aged 45-59 years in good health and CMV-seropositive.

J is TRBJ2-2 and V is TRBV5-4; 9 bases are shared with TRBD1. Germline V gives CDR1 SGHNT, CDR2 YYREEE (reference sequence). CDR3 length: 15 residues. V gave up 4 bases and J gave up 5 bases; unmatched junction bases: 6. CDR3: CASSVGQGFTGELFF. For the CDR3, the DNA is TGTGCCAGCAGCGTGGGACAGGGATTTACCGGGGAGCTGTTTTTT.

The V call is TRBV29-1, the J call TRBJ2-2, with D possibly being TRBD2 (5 bases). This CDR3 contains 13 residues. The germline V and J ends were trimmed by 4 bases and 7 bases, with 13 bases remaining between them. CDR1 and CDR2 from the germline V gene are SQVTM and ANQGSEA. The CDR3 DNA sequence: TGCAGCGTTGTCCTGCGGGCCAACGGGGAGCTGTTTTTT. Amino acid sequence: CSVVLRANGELFF.